This record concerns one T cell receptor beta chain sequence. The data are from a study of blood T cell repertoires in COVID-19. Looking at the study overall: PBMCs, B-cell-depleted T cells, or T cells provided the cDNA or gDNA that made up the material.

V was clipped by 6 bases and J by 0 bases, with 16 bases between them. The CDR3 consists of 16 residues. From germline, CDR1 is MNHEY and CDR2 SMNVEV (reference sequence). Some clones are missing from TCRdb's copy, which holds only in-frame ones; the method was immunoSEQ multiplex PCR. Of about 110,000 clones in the sample, more than 80% were seen once. V is TRBV27 and J is TRBJ2-3; D is unresolved. The sample taken for sequencing was peripheral blood. This receptor was identified in a human donor in a cohort sampled during active COVID-19. CDR3 in DNA: TGTGCCAGCAGACGACAACAGATCAGGAGCACAGATACGCAGTATTTT. Residues: CASRRQQIRSTDTQYF.